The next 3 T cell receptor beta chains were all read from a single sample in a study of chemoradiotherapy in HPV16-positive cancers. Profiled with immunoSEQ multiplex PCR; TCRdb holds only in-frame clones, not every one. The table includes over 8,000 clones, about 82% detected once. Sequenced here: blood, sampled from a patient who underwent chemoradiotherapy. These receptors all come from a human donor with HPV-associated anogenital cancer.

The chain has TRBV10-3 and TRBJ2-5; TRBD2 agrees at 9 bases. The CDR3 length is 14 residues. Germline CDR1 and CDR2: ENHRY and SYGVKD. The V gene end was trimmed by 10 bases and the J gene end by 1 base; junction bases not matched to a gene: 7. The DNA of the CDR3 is TGTGCCACCATAGCGGGGGCGCCCCAAGAGACCCAGTACTTC. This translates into CATIAGAPQETQYF.

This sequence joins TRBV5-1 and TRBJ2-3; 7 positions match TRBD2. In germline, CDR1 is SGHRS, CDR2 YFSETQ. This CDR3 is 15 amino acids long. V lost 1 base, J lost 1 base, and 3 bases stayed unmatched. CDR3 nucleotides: TGCGCCAGCAGCTTGAGGGCGGGGGGCACAGATACGCAGTATTTT. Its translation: CASSLRAGGTDTQYF.

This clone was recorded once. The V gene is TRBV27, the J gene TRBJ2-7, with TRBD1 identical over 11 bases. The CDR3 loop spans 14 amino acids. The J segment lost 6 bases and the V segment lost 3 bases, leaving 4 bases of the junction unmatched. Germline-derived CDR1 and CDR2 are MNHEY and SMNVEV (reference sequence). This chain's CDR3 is CASSFGQGAGEQYF. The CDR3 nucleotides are TGTGCCAGCAGTTTTGGACAGGGGGCCGGCGAGCAGTACTTC.